The 15 T cell receptor beta chains reported below all come from one sample, sequenced in a study of response to subunit inactivated influenza vaccine. TCRdb fed the RT-PCR reads into MiXCR, producing one record per CDR3 protein. The table records about 780,000 distinct CDR3 sequences, under 20% of them present only once. Here the sequenced sample was PBMCs from blood, taken 5 days after vaccination. The source is a man in his fifties or sixties who received an inactivated influenza vaccine.

This rearrangement joins TRBV20-1 to TRBJ1-4, with TRBD1 as a possible D gene (6 bases). With 6 bases removed from V and 7 bases from J, the gap between germline ends came to 15 bases. The CDR3 has 13 amino acids. Germline V lookup: CDR1 DFQATT, CDR2 SNEGSKA (reference sequence). The CDR3 bases are TGCAGTGCCCCTACAGGGAGTAGTGAAAAACTGTTTTTT. Translating gives CSAPTGSSEKLFF.

This clonotype was observed a handful of times. The gene calls are TRBV4-2 and TRBJ2-7; 9 bases are a match to TRBD1. The V gene end was trimmed by 0 bases and the J gene end by 7 bases; junction bases not matched to a gene: 7. Per germline, CDR1 LGHNA and CDR2 YNFKEQ. CDR3 length equals 15 residues. For the CDR3, the DNA is TGTGCCAGCAGCCAAGACTGGGACAGGGTGTGGGAGCAGTACTTC. Protein: CASSQDWDRVWEQYF.

The gene calls are TRBV27 and TRBJ2-7, with 7 bases aligning to TRBD2. The CDR3 length is 13 residues. V trimming: 6 bases; J trimming: 1 base; junction bases outside the gene matches: 3. Germline loops: CDR1 MNHEY, CDR2 SMNVEV (reference sequence). DNA of the CDR3: TGTGCCAGCAGAGGGGACTATTCCTACGAGCAGTACTTC. It codes for CASRGDYSYEQYF.

The genes are TRBV6-2 or TRBV6-3 and TRBJ2-3, with 8 bases aligning to TRBD2. Germline-derived CDR1 and CDR2 are MNHEY and SVGEGT. V trimming: 2 bases; J trimming: 3 bases; junction bases outside the gene matches: 4. The CDR3 loop spans 15 amino acids. CDR3 region: CASSYLREGTDTQYF. Written as DNA, the CDR3 is TGTGCCAGCAGTTACCTTCGGGAGGGAACAGATACGCAGTATTTT.

This clonotype was found a few times. This chain connects TRBV20-1 to TRBJ1-2; D uncertain. V gave up 1 base and J gave up 8 bases, with 20 bases separating them. Germline CDR1 and CDR2: DFQATT and SNEGSKA (reference sequence). CDR3 length: 15 residues. The CDR3 sequence is CSARVWSQSGSGYTF. In DNA form, the CDR3 reads TGCAGTGCTAGAGTTTGGAGCCAATCTGGCTCGGGCTACACCTTC.

V gene TRBV7-8 combines with J gene TRBJ1-5; perhaps TRBD1 as D (6 bases). This CDR3 has 15 residues. The germline V gene encodes CDR1 SGHVS and CDR2 FQNEAQ. The CDR3 reads CGSGHGGSRNQPQHF. The CDR3 DNA follows: TGTGGTAGTGGACACGGGGGCAGTCGCAATCAGCCCCAGCATTTT.

This clonotype occurred once. This chain joins TRBV3-1 and TRBJ2-1; TRBD1 aligns across 12 bases. This CDR3 has 16 amino acids. Per germline, CDR1 LGHDT and CDR2 YNNKEL (reference sequence). The V and J ends lost 4 bases and 10 bases, in that order; junction bases with no gene match: 11. CDR3 sequence: CASSPGQGARYREQFF. For the CDR3, the DNA is TGTGCCAGCAGCCCGGGACAGGGGGCGCGTTACAGGGAGCAGTTCTTC.

The chain recombines TRBV28 with TRBJ2-5; D is perhaps TRBD1 (5 bases). Germline lookup yields CDR1 MDHEN and CDR2 SYDVKM. The CDR3 has 17 residues. V was cut by 7 bases and J by 2 bases, with 23 bases left in between. The CDR3 is CASTIGWNRILQETQYF. CDR3 sequence (DNA): TGTGCCAGCACCATTGGATGGAACAGGATACTTCAAGAGACCCAGTACTTC.

The chain combines TRBV20-1 with TRBJ2-7, with D tentatively TRBD2 (5 bases). This CDR3 spans 14 amino acids. Germline V lookup: CDR1 DFQATT, CDR2 SNEGSKA (reference sequence). The V end lost 6 bases, the J end lost 0 bases, and 15 bases lay between the germline ends. The CDR3 loop reads CSAAGGGPSYEQYF. Here the CDR3 DNA reads TGCAGTGCAGCAGGCGGCGGGCCCTCCTACGAGCAGTACTTC.

This chain joins TRBV5-1 and TRBJ2-5; TRBD2 matches at 10 bases. The CDR3 length is 17 residues. The junction had 6 bases not matched to a gene; V was cut back by 0 bases and J by 1 base. Germline CDR1 SGHRS, CDR2 YFSETQ. The CDR3 region has the DNA TGCGCCAGCAGCTTGGGGGCTTTAGCGGGGGGCCAAGAGACCCAGTACTTC. Translation gives CASSLGALAGGQETQYF.

The chain employs TRBV11-2 and TRBJ1-1; unclear D gene. Germline loops: CDR1 SGHAT, CDR2 FQNNGV. V shed 0 bases and J shed 14 bases, with 31 bases lying between them. The CDR3 has 18 residues. The DNA of the CDR3 is TGTGCCAGCAGCTTAGAAATAAGGGATGGGGAAGCTTTGGTGCGCACGTTCTTT. Its protein product is CASSLEIRDGEALVRTFF.

This clonotype appeared once. This chain joins TRBV9 and TRBJ1-2; D is perhaps TRBD1 (6 bases). Trimming pared 0 bases from V and 4 bases from J, leaving 16 bases between. CDR1 is SGDLS, CDR2 YYNGEE, per germline. There are 16 residues in the CDR3. The CDR3 DNA reads as TGTGCCAGCAGCGTAGCGGTGGGGAGGGGGGCCTATGGCTACACCTTC. The encoded protein is CASSVAVGRGAYGYTF. Variable domain in full (rest from reference TRBV9 and TRBJ1-2): DSGVTQTPKHLITATGQRVTLRCSPRSGDLSVYWYQQSLDQGLQFLIQYYNGEERAKGNILERFSAQQFPDLHSELNLSSLELGDSALYFCASSVAVGRGAYGYTFGSGTRLTVV.

In its sample, this clonotype was seen many times. This chain links TRBV6-1 with TRBJ1-6, with 7 nucleotides matching TRBD1. CDR3 length: 16 residues. V was pared by 6 bases and J by 5 bases, with 10 bases of the junction left unmatched. Germline values: CDR1 MNHNS, CDR2 SASEGT. The CDR3 DNA reads as TGTGCCAGCAGAAGACCGGGACAGCCTCATAATTCACCCCTCCACTTT. It codes for CASRRPGQPHNSPLHF.

In its sample, this clonotype was seen a few times. The J gene is TRBJ2-7, the V gene TRBV24-1, with D possibly being TRBD1 or TRBD2 (5 bases each). The ends were cut back, 7 bases at V and 3 bases at J, with 18 bases in the middle. The CDR3 extends over 15 amino acids. Germline-derived CDR1 and CDR2 are KGHDR and SFDVKD. DNA for the CDR3: TGTGCCACCAGGAGTATCTGGGACGGAGACTACGAGCAGTACTTC. As protein: CATRSIWDGDYEQYF.

The chain carries TRBV5-1 and TRBJ1-6; 7 nucleotides line up with TRBD1. Germline V gene sequence: CDR1 SGHRS, CDR2 YFSETQ. V shed 4 bases, J shed 7 bases, and the junction held 11 bases outside the gene matches. The CDR3 length is 16 residues. CDR3 sequence (DNA): TGCGCCAGCAGCCCTGGCGGGGAGACAGGGAATTCACCCCTCCACTTT. It translates to CASSPGGETGNSPLHF.